The sequence of this T cell receptor beta chain was determined in a study of early T cells in non-severe SARS-CoV-2 infection. This clonotype was seen only a few times. Individual cDNA molecules received unique molecular identifiers. TCRdb re-analysed the 5' RACE reads in MiXCR, keeping a single row per CDR3 protein. Altogether about 100,000 distinct CDR3 sequences are present, about 12% being singletons, with the ten largest covering approximately 2.4%. Sequenced sample: whole blood. This sequence was found in an adult who was a healthcare worker with PCR-confirmed SARS-CoV-2 infection or an uninfected control (not recorded which).

The CDR3 here is CSVDWEGTDTQYF. In DNA form, the CDR3 reads TGCAGCGTTGATTGGGAGGGCACAGATACGCAGTATTTT. The gene calls are TRBV29-1 and TRBJ2-3, with D possibly TRBD2 on 6 matching bases. Germline values: CDR1 SQVTM, CDR2 ANQGSEA. The CDR3 length is 13 residues. The ends were cut back, 3 bases at V and 1 base at J, with 8 bases in the middle.